The present TCR beta chain was sequenced within a study of blood T cells in healthy people across ages. V was clipped by 0 bases and J by 4 bases; unmatched bases: 6. This CDR3 is built from 16 residues. Germline V gene lookup returns CDR1 SGDLS and CDR2 YYNGEE. This clonotype appeared once. As yet, its antigen is unknown. General observations from the study: The diversity estimates, figures obtained from one million T cells, were considered underestimates.

Sample-barcoded 5' priming and a J-beta primer mix drove a second PCR of about 7 to 11 cycles. Every cDNA molecule carried a tag from a template-switch adaptor bearing 12 random nucleotides. TCRdb re-derived calls from the 5' RACE reads in MiXCR, one entry per CDR3 protein. The data show 2 million or so distinct CDR3 sequences, with approximately 50% seen just once and 2% to 2.5% held by the top ten. Donors were healthy Caucasian individuals from Russia aged roughly 6 to 95. This rearrangement joins TRBV9 to TRBJ2-3, with 9 bases aligning to TRBD2. This TCR came from a woman in her forties in good health. The sample comprised blood. CDR3 bases: TGTGCCAGCAGCGTAGAGGCTAGCGGGGCCCCAGATACGCAGTATTTT. Translating it yields CASSVEASGAPDTQYF.